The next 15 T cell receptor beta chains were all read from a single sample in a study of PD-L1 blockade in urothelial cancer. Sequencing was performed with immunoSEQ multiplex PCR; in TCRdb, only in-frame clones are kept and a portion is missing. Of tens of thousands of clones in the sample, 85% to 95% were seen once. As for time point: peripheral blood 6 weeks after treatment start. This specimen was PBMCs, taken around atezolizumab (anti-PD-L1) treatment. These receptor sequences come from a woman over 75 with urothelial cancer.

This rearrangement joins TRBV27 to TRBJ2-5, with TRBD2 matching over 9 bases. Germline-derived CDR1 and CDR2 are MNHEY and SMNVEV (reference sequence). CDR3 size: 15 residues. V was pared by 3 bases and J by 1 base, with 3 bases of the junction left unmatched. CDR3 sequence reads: CASSFRTSAQETQYF. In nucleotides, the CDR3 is TGTGCCAGCAGTTTCCGGACTAGCGCCCAAGAGACCCAGTACTTC.

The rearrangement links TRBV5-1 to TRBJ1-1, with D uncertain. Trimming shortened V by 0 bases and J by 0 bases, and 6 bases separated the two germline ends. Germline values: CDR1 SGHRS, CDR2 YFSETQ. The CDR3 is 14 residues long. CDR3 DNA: TGCGCCAGCAGCTTGGCTAGCATGAACACTGAAGCTTTCTTT. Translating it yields CASSLASMNTEAFF.

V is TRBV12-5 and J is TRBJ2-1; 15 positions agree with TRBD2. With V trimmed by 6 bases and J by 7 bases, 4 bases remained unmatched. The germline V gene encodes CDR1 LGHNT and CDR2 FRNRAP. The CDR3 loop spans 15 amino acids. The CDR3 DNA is TGTGCTAGTGGCACCGGGACTAGCGGGAGGAATGAGCAGTTCTTC. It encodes CASGTGTSGRNEQFF.

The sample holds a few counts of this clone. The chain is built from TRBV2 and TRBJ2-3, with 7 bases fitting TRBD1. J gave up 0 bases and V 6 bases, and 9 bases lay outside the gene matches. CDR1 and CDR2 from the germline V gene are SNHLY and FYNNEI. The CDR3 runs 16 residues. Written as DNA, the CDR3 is TGTGCCAGCAGGGTCCAGACAGGGATTAGCACAGATACGCAGTATTTT. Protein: CASRVQTGISTDTQYF.

The DNA of the CDR3 is TGTGCCAGCAGCCCCGCGGGAGCGGGAGGGCCGGGGGAGCAGTACTTC. Residues: CASSPAGAGGPGEQYF. The V call is TRBV7-3, the J call TRBJ2-7; TRBD2 agrees at 10 bases. There are 16 residues in the CDR3. Trimming removed 5 bases from V and 7 bases from J; junction bases left unmatched: 14. CDR1 SGHTA and CDR2 FQGTGA come from the germline V gene.

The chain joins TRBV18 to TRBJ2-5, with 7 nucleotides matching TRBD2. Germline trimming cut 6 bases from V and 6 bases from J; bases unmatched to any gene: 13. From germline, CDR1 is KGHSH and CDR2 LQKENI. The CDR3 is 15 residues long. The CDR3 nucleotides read TGTGCCAGCTCGCAACTCAGCGGGGTTGGTCAGACCCAGTACTTC. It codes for CASSQLSGVGQTQYF.

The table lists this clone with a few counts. DNA of the CDR3: TGTGCCAGCAGCGTAAGAGACATGGAGCAGTTCTTC. Residues: CASSVRDMEQFF. The chain links TRBV9 to TRBJ2-1, with D hard to call. The CDR3 has 12 amino acids. Germline assignment: CDR1 SGDLS and CDR2 YYNGEE. The germline V and J ends were trimmed by 1 base and 10 bases, with 9 bases remaining between them.

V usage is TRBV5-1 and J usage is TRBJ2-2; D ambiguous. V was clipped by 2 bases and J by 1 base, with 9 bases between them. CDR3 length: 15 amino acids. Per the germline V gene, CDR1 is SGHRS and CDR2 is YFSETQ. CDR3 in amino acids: CASSFQSGNTGELFF. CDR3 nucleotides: TGCGCCAGCAGCTTCCAATCAGGGAACACCGGGGAGCTGTTTTTT.

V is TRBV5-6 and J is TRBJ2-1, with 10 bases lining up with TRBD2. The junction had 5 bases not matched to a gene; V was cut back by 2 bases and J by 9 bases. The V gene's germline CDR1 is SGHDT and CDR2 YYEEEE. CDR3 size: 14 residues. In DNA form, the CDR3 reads TGTGCCAGCAGCTTAAGCGGGAGGGCCCGTGAGCAGTTCTTC. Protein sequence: CASSLSGRAREQFF.

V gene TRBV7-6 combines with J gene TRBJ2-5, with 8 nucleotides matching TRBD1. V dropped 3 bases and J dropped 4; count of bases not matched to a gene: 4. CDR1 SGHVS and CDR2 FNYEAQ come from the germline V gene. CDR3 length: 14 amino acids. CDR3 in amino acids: CASSLTGVRETQYF. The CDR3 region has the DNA TGTGCCAGCAGCTTGACAGGGGTACGAGAGACCCAGTACTTC.

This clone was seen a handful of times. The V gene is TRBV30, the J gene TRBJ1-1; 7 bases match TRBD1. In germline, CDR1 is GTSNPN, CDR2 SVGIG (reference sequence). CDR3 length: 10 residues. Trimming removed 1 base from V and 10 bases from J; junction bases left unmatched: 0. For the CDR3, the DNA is TGTGCCTGGAGTGACAGGGGAGCTTTCTTT. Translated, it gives CAWSDRGAFF.

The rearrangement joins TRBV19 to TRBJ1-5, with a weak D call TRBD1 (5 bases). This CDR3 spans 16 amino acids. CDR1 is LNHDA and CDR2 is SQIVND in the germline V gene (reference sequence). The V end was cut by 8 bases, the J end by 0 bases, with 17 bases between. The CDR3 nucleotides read TGTGCCAGTCATCAGGGCGACAGTCATAGCAATCAGCCCCAGCATTTT. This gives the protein CASHQGDSHSNQPQHF.

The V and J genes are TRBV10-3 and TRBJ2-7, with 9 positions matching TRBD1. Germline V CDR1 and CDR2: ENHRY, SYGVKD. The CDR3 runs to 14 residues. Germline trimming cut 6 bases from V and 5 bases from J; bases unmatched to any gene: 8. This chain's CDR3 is CAISPGQGLNEQYF. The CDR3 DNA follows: TGTGCCATCAGCCCGGGACAGGGTCTAAACGAGCAGTACTTC.

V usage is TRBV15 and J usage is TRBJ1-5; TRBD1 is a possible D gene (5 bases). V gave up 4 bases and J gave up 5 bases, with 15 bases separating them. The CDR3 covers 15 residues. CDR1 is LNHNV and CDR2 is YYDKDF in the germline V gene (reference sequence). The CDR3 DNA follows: TGTGCCACCAGCATTGCCCCCAGGGTCGATCAGCCCCAGCATTTT. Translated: CATSIAPRVDQPQHF.

CDR3 DNA: TGCGCCAGCAGCTCCCCAGTCCTCAACGAGCAGTACTTC. This sequence encodes CASSSPVLNEQYF. The chain joins TRBV5-1 to TRBJ2-7; D unclear. Germline CDR1 reads SGHRS; CDR2 reads YFSETQ. Trimming took 3 bases from V and 5 from J, leaving 12 bases between them. The CDR3 runs 13 residues.